This T cell receptor (beta chain) was recovered during a study of T cell changes during pregnancy in multiple sclerosis. The CDR3 length is 16 residues. The germline gives CDR1 MNHEY, CDR2 SVGAGI. V was shortened by 0 bases and J by 1 base, with 10 bases between the two germline ends. Clones were sequenced by immunoSEQ multiplex PCR, and TCRdb holds only the in-frame ones, with some missing. The sample has around 69,000 clones, approximately 92% seen once. This clone was seen only once. The gene calls are TRBV6-5 and TRBJ2-1; tentative D call: TRBD1 (6 bases). Sequenced here: peripheral blood, sampled in the first trimester of pregnancy. This clonotype was sampled from a female donor with multiple sclerosis, enrolled in a pregnancy study. This CDR3 reads CASSYSVGHSYNEQFF. The CDR3 DNA sequence: TGTGCCAGCAGTTACTCGGTGGGACATTCCTACAATGAGCAGTTCTTC.